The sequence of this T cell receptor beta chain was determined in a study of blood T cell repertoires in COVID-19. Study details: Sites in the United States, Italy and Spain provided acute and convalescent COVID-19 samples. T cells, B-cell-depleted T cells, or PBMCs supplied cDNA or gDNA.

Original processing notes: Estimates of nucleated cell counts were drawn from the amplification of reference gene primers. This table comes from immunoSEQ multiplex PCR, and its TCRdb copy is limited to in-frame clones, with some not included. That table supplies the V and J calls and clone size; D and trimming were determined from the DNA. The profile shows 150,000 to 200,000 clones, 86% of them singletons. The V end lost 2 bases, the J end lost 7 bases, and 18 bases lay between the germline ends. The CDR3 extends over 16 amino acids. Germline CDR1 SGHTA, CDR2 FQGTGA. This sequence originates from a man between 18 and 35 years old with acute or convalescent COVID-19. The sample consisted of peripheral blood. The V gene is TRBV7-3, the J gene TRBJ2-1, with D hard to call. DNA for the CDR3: TGTGCCAGCAGCTTATTCGCTAGAAATTTTGTGAATGAGCAGTTCTTC. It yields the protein CASSLFARNFVNEQFF.